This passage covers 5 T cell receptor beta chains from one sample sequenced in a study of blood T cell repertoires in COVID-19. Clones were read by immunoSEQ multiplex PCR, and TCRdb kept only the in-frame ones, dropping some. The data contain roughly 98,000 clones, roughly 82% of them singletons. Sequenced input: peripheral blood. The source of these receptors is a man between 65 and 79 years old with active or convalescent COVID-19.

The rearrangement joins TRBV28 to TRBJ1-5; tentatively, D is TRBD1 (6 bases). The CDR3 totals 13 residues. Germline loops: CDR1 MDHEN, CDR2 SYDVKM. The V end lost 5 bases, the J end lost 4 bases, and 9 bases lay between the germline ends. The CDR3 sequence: CASSGQFNQPQHF. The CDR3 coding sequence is TGTGCCAGCAGTGGACAGTTTAATCAGCCCCAGCATTTT.

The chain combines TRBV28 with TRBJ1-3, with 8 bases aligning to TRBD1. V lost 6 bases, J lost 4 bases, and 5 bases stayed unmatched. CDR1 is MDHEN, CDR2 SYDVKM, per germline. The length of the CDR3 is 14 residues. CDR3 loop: CASRTGGDGNTIYF. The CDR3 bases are TGTGCCAGCAGAACAGGGGGTGACGGAAACACCATATATTTT.

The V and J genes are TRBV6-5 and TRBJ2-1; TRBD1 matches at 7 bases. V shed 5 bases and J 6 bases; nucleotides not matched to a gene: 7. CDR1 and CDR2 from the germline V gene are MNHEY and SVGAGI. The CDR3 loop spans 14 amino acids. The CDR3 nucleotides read TGTGCCAGCAGTCAGCGACAGGGTACCAATGAGCAGTTCTTC. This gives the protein CASSQRQGTNEQFF.

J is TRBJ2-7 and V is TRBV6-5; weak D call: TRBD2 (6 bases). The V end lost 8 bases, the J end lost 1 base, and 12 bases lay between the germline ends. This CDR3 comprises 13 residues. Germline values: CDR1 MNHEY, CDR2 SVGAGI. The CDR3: CASALAVSYEQYF. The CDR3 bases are TGTGCCAGCGCCTTAGCGGTTTCCTACGAGCAGTACTTC.

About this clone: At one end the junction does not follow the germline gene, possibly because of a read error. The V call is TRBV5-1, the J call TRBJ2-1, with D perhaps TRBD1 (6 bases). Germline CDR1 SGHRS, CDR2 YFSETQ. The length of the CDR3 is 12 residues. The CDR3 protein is CASSPQGSRVVF. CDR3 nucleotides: TGCGCCAGCAGCCCCCAGGGGTCCAGGGTAGTCTTC. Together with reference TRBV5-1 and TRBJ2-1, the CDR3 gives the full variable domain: KAGVTQTPRYLIKTRGQQVTLSCSPISGHRSVSWYQQTPGQGLQFLFEYFSETQRNKGNFPGRFSGRQFSNSRSEMNVSTLELGDSALYLCASSPQGSRVVFGPGTRLTVL.